At least ten counts were recorded for the clone carrying this T cell receptor (beta chain). The antigen is unknown. The CDR3 end lies 3 residues beyond the end of the read and is filled in from the germline J gene. TCRdb's copy holds only in-frame clones and misses some; the assay was immunoSEQ multiplex PCR. The counts give 15,000 to 25,000 clones, none of them seen only once; approximately 24% is held by the top ten. The CDR3 is 14 amino acids. Deletions cut 3 bases from V and 7 bases from J, with 16 bases between. From germline, CDR1 is SQVTM and CDR2 ANQGSEA. This specimen belongs to a study of T cell clonality in common variable immunodeficiency. Diagnosis required reduced IgG, IgA and/or IgM with specific antibody deficiency. Of CVID subjects, 15 were female and 25 to 30 male, mean age approximately 41. Overall study findings and caveats: Reportedly, TCR beta sequences from common variable immunodeficiency showed fewer deletions and N-nucleotide insertions.

Sample: peripheral blood mononuclear cells. The sequence came from a human donor with common variable immunodeficiency. This chain connects TRBV29-1 to TRBJ2-1; TRBD1 is a possible D gene (6 bases). This CDR3 is CSVDPRTGINEQFF. The DNA read from the CDR3 is TGCAGCGTTGATCCCCGTACAGGGATAAATGAG.